Listed here are 30 T cell receptor beta chains from one sample, sequenced in a study of T cells in Graves' hyperthyroidism and ophthalmopathy. Amplification of TCR beta CDR3 regions was performed using RNA transcripts as template. HTBI primers were employed in a first-round RT-PCR of the TCR CDR3. TCRdb itself ran the multiplex PCR reads through MiXCR, one entry per CDR3 protein. The repertoire consists of roughly 110,000 distinct CDR3 sequences, with more than 15% occurring once and the leading ten covering under 45%. The sample was blood. These receptors originate from a woman between 45 and 60 years old with Graves' hyperthyroidism.

The chain joins TRBV24-1 to TRBJ2-5, with 7 bases identical to TRBD1. The germline CDR1 and CDR2 sequences are KGHDR and SFDVKD. V gave up 2 bases and J gave up 5 bases; unmatched junction bases: 13. The CDR3 extends over 17 amino acids. The CDR3 sequence: CATSDSSRQGLRETQYF. Written as DNA, the CDR3 is TGTGCCACCAGTGATTCATCGAGACAGGGTTTGCGGGAGACCCAGTACTTC.

This clonotype was seen repeatedly, ten times or more. The rearrangement links TRBV15 to TRBJ1-5; TRBD1 matches at 8 bases. The CDR3 is 15 residues long. Germline V gene lookup returns CDR1 LNHNV and CDR2 YYDKDF (reference sequence). Trimming at V came to 4 bases and at J to 5 bases, leaving 7 bases not matched to a gene. The CDR3 here is CATSKGQEIYQPQHF. The CDR3 DNA reads as TGTGCCACCAGCAAGGGACAGGAGATTTATCAGCCCCAGCATTTT. The full variable domain, rest sourced from reference TRBV15 and TRBJ1-5, is DAMVIQNPRYQVTQFGKPVTLSCSQTLNHNVMYWYQQKSSQAPKLLFHYYDKDFNNEADTPDNFQSRRPNTSFCFLDIRSPGLGDTAMYLCATSKGQEIYQPQHFGDGTRLSIL.

This clonotype turned up a few times. J is TRBJ1-1 and V is TRBV29-1; no firm D call. The V end lost 5 bases, the J end lost 2 bases, and 6 bases lay between the germline ends. The CDR3 loop spans 11 amino acids. Germline loops: CDR1 SQVTM, CDR2 ANQGSEA. The CDR3 sequence: CSVTLNTEAFF. The CDR3, as DNA: TGCAGCGTTACCCTTAACACTGAAGCTTTCTTT.

This clonotype was observed at least ten times. The rearrangement uses TRBV28 and TRBJ2-3; TRBD2 agrees at 13 bases. This CDR3 region has 16 residues. The germline gives CDR1 MDHEN, CDR2 SYDVKM. J gave up 5 bases and V 5 bases, and 7 bases lay outside the gene matches. CDR3 protein: CASSPPGTSGVDTQYF. CDR3 in DNA: TGTGCCAGCAGTCCCCCCGGGACTAGCGGGGTAGATACGCAGTATTTT.

V usage is TRBV12-3 or TRBV12-4 and J usage is TRBJ1-2; TRBD1 agrees at 8 bases. CDR3 length: 13 amino acids. The ends lost 3 bases at V and 7 bases at J; junction bases unmatched: 4. In nucleotides, the CDR3 is TGTGCCAGCAGTTTTGGACAGGGCTTTGGCTACACCTTC. Translated: CASSFGQGFGYTF.

On this clonotype: Sequence at one end of the junction differs from germline and may be a read error. CDR3 DNA sequence: TGCGCCAGAAGCCAAACGCTAGCGGGAGGAATGGTGCGGTACAATGAGCAGTTCTTC. Translation gives CARSQTLAGGMVRYNEQFF. The chain joins TRBV4-1 to TRBJ2-1; TRBD2 matches 11 bases. Looked up from germline, CDR1 is MGHRA and CDR2 is YSYEKL. The CDR3 runs to 19 residues.

This clonotype was seen at least ten times. V usage is TRBV20-1 and J usage is TRBJ2-3, with D maybe TRBD1 (6 bases). The CDR3 is 13 amino acids. V was trimmed by 7 bases and J by 4 bases, leaving 15 bases between them. Germline values: CDR1 DFQATT, CDR2 SNEGSKA (reference sequence). The CDR3 here is CSGDTGVADTQYF. Here the CDR3 DNA reads TGCAGTGGGGACACCGGGGTCGCAGATACGCAGTATTTT.

The table lists this clonotype with many counts. This chain links TRBV29-1 with TRBJ1-1; tentative D call: TRBD1 (6 bases). V dropped 6 bases and J dropped 5 bases, with 13 bases sitting between them. The CDR3 is 12 amino acids. Germline V gene data show CDR1 as SQVTM and CDR2 as ANQGSEA. The CDR3 loop reads CSVEQGRTEAFF. CDR3 DNA: TGCAGCGTCGAACAGGGTAGGACTGAAGCTTTCTTT. Drawing the rest from reference TRBV29-1 and TRBJ1-1, the complete variable domain is SAVISQKPSRDICQRGTSLTIQCQVDSQVTMMFWYRQQPGQSLTLIATANQGSEATYESGFVIDKFPISRPNLTFSTLTVSNMSPEDSSIYLCSVEQGRTEAFFGQGTRLTVV.

This clonotype was counted at least ten times. The V call is TRBV5-1, the J call TRBJ2-1, with TRBD2 as a possible D gene (5 bases). V lost 2 bases to trimming and J lost 0 bases, with 9 bases between them. Germline values: CDR1 SGHRS, CDR2 YFSETQ. The CDR3 sequence is 15 residues long. In DNA, the CDR3 is TGCGCCAGCAGCTTCGGGGAGAGCTCCTACAATGAGCAGTTCTTC. The encoded protein is CASSFGESSYNEQFF.

This clonotype was seen ten or more times. The chain couples TRBV12-3 or TRBV12-4 to TRBJ2-5; D is undetermined. V dropped 2 bases and J dropped 2 bases, with 12 bases sitting between them. The CDR3 is made up of 15 amino acids. The CDR3 coding sequence is TGTGCCAGCAGTTTATTTCGCGGCAGTCAAGAGACCCAGTACTTC. Translated, it gives CASSLFRGSQETQYF.

The rearrangement uses TRBV5-1 and TRBJ2-3; 12 positions agree with TRBD1. Trimming removed 4 bases from V and 1 base from J; junction bases left unmatched: 7. This CDR3 region has 17 residues. From germline, CDR1 is SGHRS and CDR2 YFSETQ. Here the CDR3 reads CASSQPGQGARTDTQYF. The DNA for the CDR3 is TGCGCCAGCAGCCAGCCGGGACAGGGGGCGCGCACAGATACGCAGTATTTT. Full variable domain (missing parts from reference TRBV5-1 and TRBJ2-3): KAGVTQTPRYLIKTRGQQVTLSCSPISGHRSVSWYQQTPGQGLQFLFEYFSETQRNKGNFPGRFSGRQFSNSRSEMNVSTLELGDSALYLCASSQPGQGARTDTQYFGPGTRLTVL.

This clonotype came up many times. The chain is built from TRBV5-1 and TRBJ2-1; TRBD2 might be the D (5 bases). The CDR3 covers 15 residues. V lost 0 bases, J lost 2 bases, and 9 bases lay in between. Germline V lookup: CDR1 SGHRS, CDR2 YFSETQ. CDR3 protein: CASSLEGLPYNEQFF. The CDR3 nucleotides are TGCGCCAGCAGCTTGGAAGGACTCCCCTACAATGAGCAGTTCTTC.

This clonotype showed up many times. CDR3 in amino acids: CASGLINQPQHF. In nucleotides, the CDR3 is TGTGCCAGCGGACTGATTAATCAGCCCCAGCATTTT. The genes are TRBV2 and TRBJ1-5; the D is unclear. CDR1 and CDR2 (germline): SNHLY, FYNNEI. V lost 8 bases and J 4 bases, leaving 9 bases between the germline ends. The CDR3 has 12 residues.

This clonotype was observed many times. The J gene is TRBJ2-7, the V gene TRBV28; the match to TRBD1 covers 10 bases. Unmatched junction bases numbered 7, after V lost 6 bases and J lost 2 bases. Germline V gives CDR1 MDHEN, CDR2 SYDVKM. The CDR3 loop spans 15 amino acids. The DNA of the CDR3 is TGTGCCAGCAGGGCAGAGACAGGGGGCGCCTACGAGCAGTACTTC. Protein sequence: CASRAETGGAYEQYF. The whole variable domain, filled in from reference TRBV28 and TRBJ2-7, reads DVKVTQSSRYLVKRTGEKVFLECVQDMDHENMFWYRQDPGLGLRLIYFSYDVKMKEKGDIPEGYSVSREKKERFSLILESASTNQTSMYLCASRAETGGAYEQYFGPGTRLTVT.

This clonotype was counted at least ten times. This chain joins TRBV10-2 and TRBJ1-6, with D maybe TRBD1 (5 bases). Trimming cost V 2 bases and J 9 bases, with 14 bases left between them. The germline V gene encodes CDR1 WSHSY and CDR2 SAAADI. This CDR3 comprises 15 residues. CDR3 sequence (DNA): TGCGCCAGCAGTGAGAGGTTCCAAAGGGGTTCACCCCTCCACTTT. Its translation: CASSERFQRGSPLHF.

The sample holds many counts of this clonotype. The chain has TRBV11-2 and TRBJ1-2; 9 bases fit TRBD1. Germline V lookup: CDR1 SGHAT, CDR2 FQNNGV. V was clipped by 10 bases and J by 7 bases; unmatched bases: 7. CDR3 length: 12 residues. CDR3 residues: CATIQGALGYTF. For the CDR3, the DNA is TGTGCCACTATACAGGGGGCGCTTGGCTACACCTTC.

This clonotype has a count of ten or more. The chain recombines TRBV5-1 with TRBJ2-5, with 9 positions matching TRBD1. V lost 4 bases to trimming and J lost 5 bases; unmatched junction nucleotides: 9. In germline, CDR1 is SGHRS, CDR2 YFSETQ. The CDR3 spans 15 residues. CDR3 sequence: CASSPRQGERETQYF. CDR3 nucleotide sequence: TGCGCCAGCAGCCCGCGACAGGGGGAGAGGGAGACCCAGTACTTC.

Many counts were recorded for this clonotype. The rearrangement uses TRBV12-3 or TRBV12-4 and TRBJ2-1; possible D gene TRBD1, 5 bases. V lost 5 bases and J 0 bases, leaving 11 bases between the germline ends. The CDR3 totals 15 residues. CDR3 in amino acids: CASSAQGLSYNEQFF. The CDR3 region has the DNA TGTGCCAGCAGTGCCCAGGGCCTCTCCTACAATGAGCAGTTCTTC.

This clonotype has at least ten counts. V is TRBV28 and J is TRBJ1-3; no clear D. V lost 6 bases and J lost 0, with 12 bases in between. Germline CDR1 is MDHEN and CDR2 is SYDVKM. The CDR3 totals 15 residues. In DNA form, the CDR3 reads TGTGCCAGCAGCCCCGGTAGGAGCTCTGGAAACACCATATATTTT. Its translation: CASSPGRSSGNTIYF. Full variable domain (missing parts from reference TRBV28 and TRBJ1-3): DVKVTQSSRYLVKRTGEKVFLECVQDMDHENMFWYRQDPGLGLRLIYFSYDVKMKEKGDIPEGYSVSREKKERFSLILESASTNQTSMYLCASSPGRSSGNTIYFGEGSWLTVV.

This clonotype was observed many times. Mismatch with germline at one junction end may stem from a read error. The chain carries TRBV6-1 and TRBJ1-2; D not certain. CDR3 length: 11 residues. Germline values: CDR1 MNHNS, CDR2 SASEGT. The CDR3 region has the DNA TGTGCCAGCCGTGATGGGTTCGGCTACACCTTC. Translated, it gives CASRDGFGYTF.

This clonotype has at least ten counts. The chain recombines TRBV28 with TRBJ1-1; no reliable D call. The CDR3 sequence is 13 residues long. From germline, CDR1 is MDHEN and CDR2 SYDVKM. V lost 6 bases and J 6 bases, leaving 14 bases between the germline ends. CDR3 amino acids: CASSLPRAAEAFF. As DNA, the CDR3 is TGTGCCAGCAGCCTCCCAAGGGCGGCTGAAGCTTTCTTT.

This chain uses TRBV19 with TRBJ1-1, with 7 positions matching TRBD1. This CDR3 contains 17 residues. Germline V gene data show CDR1 as LNHDA and CDR2 as SQIVND (reference sequence). Losses at the gene ends were 1 base for V and 1 base for J; bases not matched to a gene: 9. The CDR3 DNA reads TGTGCCAGTAGTATAGGGACAGGAACAGGGTGGAACACTGAAGCTTTCTTT. Its translation is CASSIGTGTGWNTEAFF.

This sequence joins TRBV20-1 and TRBJ2-3; TRBD2 agrees at 8 bases. With 0 bases clipped from V and 1 base from J, the junction kept 3 bases outside the gene matches. The CDR3 spans 15 residues. In germline, CDR1 is DFQATT, CDR2 SNEGSKA (reference sequence). The CDR3 coding sequence is TGCAGTGCTAGAGAACGGGGGGGCGGCACAGATACGCAGTATTTT. Residues: CSARERGGGTDTQYF.

This clonotype has at least ten counts. The chain links TRBV29-1 to TRBJ2-3; 7 bases agree with TRBD1. Germline values: CDR1 SQVTM, CDR2 ANQGSEA. V shed 5 bases, J shed 4 bases, and the junction held 6 bases outside the gene matches. CDR3 length: 13 amino acids. The CDR3 nucleotides are TGCAGCGTTATCACAGGGGAAGCAGATACGCAGTATTTT. The encoded protein is CSVITGEADTQYF.

This clonotype was recorded many times. V and J are TRBV20-1 and TRBJ1-5; D is unresolved. Trimming removed 0 bases from V and 6 bases from J, with 6 bases in between. The CDR3 totals 12 residues. CDR1 is DFQATT and CDR2 is SNEGSKA in the germline V gene (reference sequence). The CDR3, as DNA: TGCAGTGCTAGAGAAAAACGTCAGCCCCAGCATTTT. Protein product: CSAREKRQPQHF.

This clonotype was observed at least ten times. This rearrangement joins TRBV18 to TRBJ1-1; D is uncertain. Germline CDR1 KGHSH, CDR2 LQKENI. The length of the CDR3 is 15 residues. V was pared by 3 bases and J by 7 bases, with 18 bases between. CDR3 protein: CASSPPGDRRGEAFF. The CDR3 coding sequence is TGTGCCAGCTCACCCCCCGGGGATCGGAGAGGTGAAGCTTTCTTT. The full variable domain, rest sourced from reference TRBV18 and TRBJ1-1, is NAGVMQNPRHLVRRRGQEARLRCSPMKGHSHVYWYRQLPEEGLKFMVYLQKENIIDESGMPKERFSAEFPKEGPSILRIQQVVRGDSAAYFCASSPPGDRRGEAFFGQGTRLTVV.

At least ten counts were recorded for this clonotype. This chain connects TRBV20-1 to TRBJ1-1; no clear D gene. The CDR3 loop spans 15 amino acids. Trimming shortened V by 1 base and J by 4 bases, and 16 bases separated the two germline ends. Looked up from germline, CDR1 is DFQATT and CDR2 is SNEGSKA (reference sequence). For the CDR3, the DNA is TGCAGTGCTAGAGGCATACTTGCGCGGCCCACTGAAGCTTTCTTT. Translated, it gives CSARGILARPTEAFF.

This clonotype was counted ten times or more. This rearrangement joins TRBV10-3 to TRBJ2-1; 9 nucleotides line up with TRBD2. The germline V gene has CDR1 ENHRY and CDR2 SYGVKD. The CDR3 is 19 residues long. V lost 1 base, J lost 6 bases, and 16 bases stayed unmatched. The CDR3 DNA sequence: TGTGCCATCAGTGAGTTCGGTAATGTGGGAACTAGCGGGCTCAATGAGCAGTTCTTC. Translation gives CAISEFGNVGTSGLNEQFF.

The chain carries TRBV7-6 and TRBJ2-7; D unclear. This CDR3 has 15 amino acids. V lost 1 base to trimming and J lost 7 bases, with 17 bases between them. Per germline, CDR1 SGHVS and CDR2 FNYEAQ. The CDR3: CASSLGGARHDEQYF. The CDR3 DNA reads TGTGCCAGCAGCTTAGGCGGAGCTCGACATGATGAGCAGTACTTC.

Many counts were recorded for this clonotype. CDR3 in amino acids: CASTSGTGVPGELFF. The DNA for the CDR3 is TGTGCCAGCACCTCCGGGACAGGGGTCCCCGGGGAGCTGTTTTTT. This chain connects TRBV6-2 or TRBV6-3 to TRBJ2-2; 10 nucleotides line up with TRBD1. The length of the CDR3 is 15 residues. V dropped 7 bases and J dropped 6; count of bases not matched to a gene: 8. The germline V gene encodes CDR1 MNHEY and CDR2 SVGEGT.